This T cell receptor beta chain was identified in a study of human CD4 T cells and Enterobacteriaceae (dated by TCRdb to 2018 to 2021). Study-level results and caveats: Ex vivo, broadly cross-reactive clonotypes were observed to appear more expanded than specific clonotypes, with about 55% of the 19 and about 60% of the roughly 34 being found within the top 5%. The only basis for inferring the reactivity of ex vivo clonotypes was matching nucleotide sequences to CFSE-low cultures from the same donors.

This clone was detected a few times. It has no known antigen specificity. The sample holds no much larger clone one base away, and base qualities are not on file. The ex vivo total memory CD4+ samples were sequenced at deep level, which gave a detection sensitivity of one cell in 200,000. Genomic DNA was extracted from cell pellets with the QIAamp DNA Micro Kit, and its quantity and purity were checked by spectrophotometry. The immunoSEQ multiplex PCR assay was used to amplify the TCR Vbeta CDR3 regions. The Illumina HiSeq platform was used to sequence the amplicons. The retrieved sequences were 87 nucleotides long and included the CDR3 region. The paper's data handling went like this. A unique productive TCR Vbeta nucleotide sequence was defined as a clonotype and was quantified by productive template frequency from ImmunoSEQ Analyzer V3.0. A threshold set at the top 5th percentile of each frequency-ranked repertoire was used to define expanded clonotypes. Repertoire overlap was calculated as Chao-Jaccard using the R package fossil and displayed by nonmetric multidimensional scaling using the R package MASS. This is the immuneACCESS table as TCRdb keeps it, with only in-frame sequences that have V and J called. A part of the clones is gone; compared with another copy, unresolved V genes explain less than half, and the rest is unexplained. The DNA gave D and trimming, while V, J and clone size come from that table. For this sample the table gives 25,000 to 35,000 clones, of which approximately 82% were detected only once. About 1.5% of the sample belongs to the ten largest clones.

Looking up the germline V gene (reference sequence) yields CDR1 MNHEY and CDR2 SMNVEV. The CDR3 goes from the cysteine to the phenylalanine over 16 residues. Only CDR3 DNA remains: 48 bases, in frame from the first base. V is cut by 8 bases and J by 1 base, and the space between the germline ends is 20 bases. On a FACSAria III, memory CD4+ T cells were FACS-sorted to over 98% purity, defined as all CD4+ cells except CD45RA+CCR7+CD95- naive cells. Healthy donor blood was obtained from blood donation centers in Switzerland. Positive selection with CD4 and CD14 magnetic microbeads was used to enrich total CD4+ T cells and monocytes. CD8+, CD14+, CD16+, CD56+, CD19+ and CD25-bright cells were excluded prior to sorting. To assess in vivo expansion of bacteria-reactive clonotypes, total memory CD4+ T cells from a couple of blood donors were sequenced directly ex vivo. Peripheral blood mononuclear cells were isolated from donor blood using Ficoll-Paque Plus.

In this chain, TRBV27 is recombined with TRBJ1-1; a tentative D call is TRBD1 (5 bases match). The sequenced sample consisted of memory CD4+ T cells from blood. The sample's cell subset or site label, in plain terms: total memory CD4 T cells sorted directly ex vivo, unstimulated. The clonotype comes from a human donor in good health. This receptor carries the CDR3 CASRGYLTSPNTEAFF. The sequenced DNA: TGTGCCAGCCGGGGCTACCTTACTTCACCGAACACTGAAGCTTTCTTT.